The clone carrying this TCR beta chain was recorded once. As yet, its antigen is unknown. The donors, nominally healthy at sampling, likely had unrecorded immune exposures. The PCR made use of 60 Vbeta and 13 Jbeta primers. The data were produced by immunoSEQ multiplex PCR, yet TCRdb's version contains in-frame clones alone and is incomplete. The data show 45,000 to 65,000 clones, 82% seen once. V trimming: 7 bases; J trimming: 0 bases; junction bases outside the gene matches: 9. CDR1 is MGHRA, CDR2 YSYEKL, per germline. CDR3 length: 16 amino acids. This sample was taken from a study of cytomegalovirus exposure and HLA in healthy donors. Study conclusions and caveats: Donors were assumed by presence/absence analyses to have roughly uniform sequencing depth. HLA restriction was apparent for most CMV-associated TCR beta chains in a later analysis. Donors belonging to an Asian-associated ancestry cluster reportedly showed fewer N-insertions in productive TCRs than the approximately 700-donor mean, according to what a later analysis found.

Sample: PBMCs. The receptor was isolated from a man younger than 40 in good health and CMV-seronegative. The chain is built from TRBV4-1 and TRBJ1-3, with 7 nucleotides matching TRBD1. DNA of the CDR3: TGCGCCAGCACCCGAGGGGACAGAAGCTCTGGAAACACCATATATTTT. Translated: CASTRGDRSSGNTIYF.